This is a list of T cell receptor beta chains from one sample in a study of cytomegalovirus exposure and HLA in healthy donors. TCRdb's copy holds only in-frame clones and misses some; the assay was immunoSEQ multiplex PCR. Of under 55,000 clones listed, 70% to 80% are singletons. Sequencing was carried out using PBMCs. The receptors were sampled from a woman aged 30 to 39 in good health and CMV-seronegative. The CDR3 runs from the conserved cysteine through the conserved F or W. The D gene is left open where the match is weak. Expanded clones get a size class; other rows say once, few or many, or leave the size out.

d_call	v_call	j_call	clone_size	cdr3_nt	cdr3_aa
NA	TRBV7-2	TRBJ1-5	once	TGTGCCAGCAGTGATATAGGGGAACCAAATCAGCCCCAGCATTTT	CASSDIGEPNQPQHF
TRBD2	TRBV5-6	TRBJ2-1	NA	TGTGCCAGCAGCTCTTGGACTAGCGGGAGAAATGAGCAGTTCTTC	CASSSWTSGRNEQFF
NA	TRBV28	TRBJ1-2	NA	TGTGCCAGCAGTCCCCAGGGTGCCCCCCTGATGGGTGGCTACACCTTC	CASSPQGAPLMGGYTF
TRBD1	TRBV19	TRBJ1-1	few	TGTGCCAGTAGTACGCCGGGACAGCGGAACACTGAAGCTTTCTTT	CASSTPGQRNTEAFF
TRBD1	TRBV7-9	TRBJ1-1	once	TGTGCCAGCAGCCCAGGGACAGAACAGATTAGGAACACTGAAGCTTTCTTT	CASSPGTEQIRNTEAFF
TRBD2	TRBV5-1	TRBJ2-3	NA	TGCGCCAGCAGCTTGGCCGTTAGCGGGTACACAGATACGCAGTATTTT	CASSLAVSGYTDTQYF
TRBD1	TRBV6-1	TRBJ1-2	NA	TGTGCCAGCAGCCACCTGGGACAGGGATATGGCTACACCTTC	CASSHLGQGYGYTF
TRBD1	TRBV9	TRBJ1-3	NA	TGTGCCAGCAGCGTCCAGGGGGGAAGCTCTGGAAACACCATATATTTT	CASSVQGGSSGNTIYF
NA	TRBV29-1	TRBJ2-7	NA	TGCAGCGTTGAAAGGGGCTACGAGCAGTACTTC	CSVERGYEQYF
NA	TRBV6-5	TRBJ1-1	NA	TGTGCCAGCAGACTTTCTTGGGAGGACACTGAAGCTTTCTTT	CASRLSWEDTEAFF
TRBD2	TRBV9	TRBJ2-1	few	TGTGCCAGCAGCGTATCCGGCGGGAGCTCCTACAATGAGCAGTTCTTC	CASSVSGGSSYNEQFF
TRBD2	TRBV7-9	TRBJ2-3	few	TGTGCCAGCAGCCCCTCCTGGCGGGGGGGCGCGGATACGCAGTATTTT	CASSPSWRGGADTQYF
NA	TRBV6-5	TRBJ1-2	once	TGTGCCAGCAGTTTGGACAGCTACTATGGCTACACCTTC	CASSLDSYYGYTF
TRBD1	TRBV7-8	TRBJ1-4	few	TGTGCCAGCAGCTTAGCCAGGGGGCCGACGGAAAAACTGTTTTTT	CASSLARGPTEKLFF
TRBD2	TRBV11-2	TRBJ2-5	NA	TGTGCCAGCAGCATTAGCGGGGGGGCGTCTGCGGAGACCCAGTACTTC	CASSISGGASAETQYF
NA	TRBV11-2	TRBJ1-4	NA	TGTGCCAGCAGCTCCCTGGACGGAGGGCTCGGTGAAAAACTGTTTTTT	CASSSLDGGLGEKLFF
TRBD1	TRBV5-6	TRBJ1-1	NA	TGTGCCAGCAGTTCAGACAGGGGGCGAAACACTGAAGCTTTCTTT	CASSSDRGRNTEAFF